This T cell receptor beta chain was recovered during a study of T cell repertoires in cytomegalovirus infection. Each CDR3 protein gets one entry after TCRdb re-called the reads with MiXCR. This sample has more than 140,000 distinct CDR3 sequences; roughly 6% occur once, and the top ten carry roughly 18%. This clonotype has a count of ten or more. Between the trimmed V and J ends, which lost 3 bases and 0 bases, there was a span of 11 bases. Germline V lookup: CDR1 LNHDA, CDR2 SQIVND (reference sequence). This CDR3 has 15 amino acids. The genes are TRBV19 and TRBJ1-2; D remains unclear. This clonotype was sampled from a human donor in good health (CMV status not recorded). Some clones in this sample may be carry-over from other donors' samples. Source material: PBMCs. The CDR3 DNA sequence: TGTGCCAGTAGTATGCAGGAGAGAGCTAACTATGGCTACACCTTC. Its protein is CASSMQERANYGYTF.